Below are 5 T cell receptor beta chains sequenced from a single sample in a study of regulatory T cells in long-lasting Graves disease. The authors built TCR beta libraries using iRepertoire HTBI primers and Arm-PCR of CDR3 regions. TCRdb passed the multiplex PCR reads through MiXCR, listing each CDR3 protein once. This repertoire shows under 500,000 distinct CDR3 sequences, under 25% found once; its top ten account for 6.5% to 10%. Sample time point: persistent/refractory GD, antithyroid drugs over 5 years with positive TRAb. Making the TCR library involved RNA that had been extracted from PBMCs. The sequencing used peripheral blood mononuclear cells (PBMCs), collected when the disease was refractory, from a patient treated with antithyroid drugs. The origin of the receptors is a female donor with Graves disease.

V is TRBV27 and J is TRBJ2-1; 7 bases align to TRBD1. V shed 1 base and J 8 bases; nucleotides not matched to a gene: 5. The CDR3 is 14 residues long. The germline V gene has CDR1 MNHEY and CDR2 SMNVEV (reference sequence). The CDR3 sequence is CASSLLTGLDEQFF. DNA of the CDR3: TGTGCCAGCAGTTTATTGACAGGGCTGGATGAGCAGTTCTTC.

This clonotype was found many times. The rearrangement links TRBV6-5 to TRBJ1-2; TRBD1 matches 9 bases. The V gene end was trimmed by 4 bases and the J gene end by 11 bases; junction bases not matched to a gene: 11. Germline CDR1 and CDR2: MNHEY and SVGAGI. This CDR3 contains 14 residues. CDR3 coding DNA: TGTGCCAGCAGTTTACAGGGGGCATCGGAGTGGTACACCTTC. Protein sequence: CASSLQGASEWYTF.

This chain uses TRBV27 with TRBJ2-7, with D perhaps being TRBD1 or TRBD2 (5 bases each). The CDR3 contains 15 residues. Deletions cut 6 bases from V and 3 bases from J, with 18 bases between. Germline CDR1 reads MNHEY; CDR2 reads SMNVEV (reference sequence). For the CDR3, the DNA is TGTGCCAGCAGCCCCCTGGGGGACGGATACTACGAGCAGTACTTC. Its translation is CASSPLGDGYYEQYF.

V is TRBV12-3 or TRBV12-4 and J is TRBJ1-2, with 7 bases identical to TRBD1. J was trimmed by 2 bases and V by 0 bases; bases with no gene match: 9. The CDR3 is 17 amino acids. The CDR3 sequence is CASSLARGGGANYGYTF. The CDR3 DNA reads as TGTGCCAGCAGTTTAGCTCGAGGAGGGGGCGCGAACTATGGCTACACCTTC.

This clonotype turned up a few times. The chain uses TRBV2 and TRBJ1-1; D gene ambiguous. The CDR3 runs 16 residues. Germline loops: CDR1 SNHLY, CDR2 FYNNEI. V was pared by 6 bases and J by 0 bases, with 17 bases between. CDR3 coding DNA: TGTGCCAGCAGCCAAGAACTAGGAGGGCTGAACACTGAAGCTTTCTTT. Protein sequence: CASSQELGGLNTEAFF. Based on the CDR3 plus reference TRBV2 and TRBJ1-1, the full variable domain is EPEVTQTPSHQVTQMGQEVILRCVPISNHLYFYWYRQILGQKVEFLVSFYNNEISEKSEIFDDQFSVERPDGSNFTLKIRSTKLEDSAMYFCASSQELGGLNTEAFFGQGTRLTVV.